This entry features one TCR beta chain sequence. Its antigen remains unknown. V lost 7 bases and J lost 3; bases outside the gene matches: 17. This CDR3 has 17 residues. The V gene's germline CDR1 is LNHDA and CDR2 SQIVND (reference sequence). Assay: immunoSEQ multiplex PCR; the TCRdb copy retains only in-frame clones and omits some. Of approximately 7,700 clones in the sample, 90% to 97% are singletons; the top ten hold 0.22%. The record originates from a study of T cell repertoires in ileal Crohn's disease. Whole-study results and caveats: Active smokers at surgery had more clonal expansions than non-smokers.

The specimen sequenced was ileal tissue. The V call is TRBV19, the J call TRBJ1-1, with 7 bases identical to TRBD1. The clonotype comes from an adult with Crohn's disease. The CDR3 here is CASNRGWSVPRDTEAFF. Here the CDR3 DNA reads TGTGCCAGTAACAGGGGATGGAGTGTCCCAAGGGACACTGAAGCTTTCTTT. Full variable domain (rest looked up from reference TRBV19 and TRBJ1-1): DGGITQSPKYLFRKEGQNVTLSCEQNLNHDAMYWYRQDPGQGLRLIYYSQIVNDFQKGDIAEGYSVSREKKESFPLTVTSAQKNPTAFYLCASNRGWSVPRDTEAFFGQGTRLTVV.